These 18 T cell receptor beta chains were all obtained from the same sample, sequenced in a study of shared clonotypes between healthy human individuals. The protocol was immunoSEQ multiplex PCR, while the TCRdb copy is restricted to in-frame clones and leaves out a portion. This sample has under 2,500,000 clones; 90% to 96% occur once, and the top ten carry about 0.13%. Sequencing was performed on naive CD4+ T cells sorted from blood. Subset: CD45RA+ positively selected. The source is a man aged 18 to 30 in good health.

This rearrangement joins TRBV5-1 to TRBJ2-7; 11 bases line up with TRBD2. The germline V gene has CDR1 SGHRS and CDR2 YFSETQ. The CDR3 runs to 15 residues. V lost 4 bases and J lost 3; bases outside the gene matches: 6. As DNA, the CDR3 is TGCGCCAGCAGCCCCACCGGGACTAGCGGCTACGAGCAGTACTTC. Its protein is CASSPTGTSGYEQYF.

The V gene is TRBV5-4, the J gene TRBJ1-2, with 12 bases aligning to TRBD1. Germline CDR1 is SGHNT and CDR2 is YYREEE (reference sequence). The CDR3 runs to 16 residues. V was clipped by 4 bases and J by 5 bases; unmatched bases: 9. CDR3 sequence (DNA): TGTGCCAGCAGCCCGGGGGGACAGGGGGCACTATATGGCTACACCTTC. Translated, it gives CASSPGGQGALYGYTF.

This chain joins TRBV5-6 and TRBJ2-7; maybe TRBD2 (6 bases). V gave up 0 bases and J gave up 3 bases, with 10 bases separating them. The CDR3 consists of 14 residues. In germline, CDR1 is SGHDT, CDR2 YYEEEE. In DNA, the CDR3 is TGTGCCAGCAGCTTGGCCGGGACTGACTACGAGCAGTACTTC. Its translation: CASSLAGTDYEQYF. The whole variable domain, filled in from reference TRBV5-6 and TRBJ2-7, reads DAGVTQSPTHLIKTRGQQVTLRCSPKSGHDTVSWYQQALGQGPQFIFQYYEEEERQRGNFPDRFSGHQFPNYSSELNVNALLLGDSALYLCASSLAGTDYEQYFGPGTRLTVT.

The chain links TRBV30 to TRBJ2-5; tentative D call: TRBD2 (6 bases). This CDR3 has 15 amino acids. Germline CDR1 reads GTSNPN; CDR2 reads SVGIG (reference sequence). V was pared by 1 base and J by 5 bases, with 17 bases between. DNA for the CDR3: TGTGCCTGGAGTGCAAATAGGGGAGGTCTGGAGACCCAGTACTTC. Protein product: CAWSANRGGLETQYF.

This clone was detected only once. The chain couples TRBV10-3 to TRBJ1-2, with a weak D call TRBD1 (6 bases). The CDR3 is 13 residues long. V lost 7 bases and J 3 bases, leaving 12 bases between the germline ends. Per the germline V gene, CDR1 is ENHRY and CDR2 is SYGVKD. Written as DNA, the CDR3 is TGTGCCATCACACAGGGAGGGGACTATGGCTACACCTTC. This encodes CAITQGGDYGYTF.

This clone has just one count. The V and J genes are TRBV29-1 and TRBJ2-1, with 10 bases matching TRBD2. The CDR3 length is 14 residues. The germline CDR1 and CDR2 sequences are SQVTM and ANQGSEA. Trimming removed 3 bases from V and 8 bases from J; junction bases left unmatched: 7. In DNA form, the CDR3 reads TGCAGCGTTGACGGTCTGACTAGCGGGCATGAGCAGTTCTTC. Translating gives CSVDGLTSGHEQFF.

The rearrangement uses TRBV10-3 and TRBJ2-7; 10 bases match TRBD1. Germline CDR1 reads ENHRY; CDR2 reads SYGVKD. CDR3 size: 14 residues. V was clipped by 5 bases and J by 2 bases; unmatched bases: 3. This CDR3 reads CAISRQGATYEQYF. In DNA, the CDR3 is TGTGCCATCAGTCGACAGGGGGCCACCTACGAGCAGTACTTC.

The chain carries TRBV7-8 and TRBJ1-5; the D is unclear. CDR3 length equals 15 residues. Germline CDR1 SGHVS, CDR2 FQNEAQ. The germline V and J ends were trimmed by 0 bases and 2 bases, with 8 bases remaining between them. CDR3 amino acids: CASSLAGGGNQPQHF. CDR3 coding DNA: TGTGCCAGCAGCTTAGCAGGCGGGGGCAATCAGCCCCAGCATTTT.

On this clone: An end of the junction differs from the germline gene, which may be a read error. The genes are TRBV5-5 and TRBJ1-5, with 10 bases lining up with TRBD1. The germline V gene has CDR1 SGHKS and CDR2 YYEKEE (reference sequence). CDR3 length equals 17 residues. The CDR3 sequence is CASSSAGQGDSTQPQHF. CDR3 in DNA: TGTGCCAGCAGCTCAGCCGGACAGGGGGACAGCACTCAGCCCCAGCATTTT.

The chain has TRBV7-9 and TRBJ2-7; 10 positions match TRBD2. Germline V gene sequence: CDR1 SEHNR, CDR2 FQNEAQ (reference sequence). This CDR3 contains 15 residues. V was pared by 5 bases and J by 4 bases, with 8 bases of the junction left unmatched. The CDR3 nucleotides are TGTGCCAGCAGCCGGAGGAGCGGGGGGGCATACGAGCAGTACTTC. Protein: CASSRRSGGAYEQYF.

V gene TRBV6-1 combines with J gene TRBJ2-6; D not certain. Germline loops: CDR1 MNHNS, CDR2 SASEGT. V was trimmed by 7 bases and J by 4 bases, leaving 8 bases between them. The CDR3 sequence is 13 residues long. This chain's CDR3 is CASTSPGANVLTF. The CDR3 region has the DNA TGTGCCAGCACCAGCCCCGGGGCCAACGTCCTGACTTTC.

CDR3 protein: CASTLEGQGVYTIYF. As DNA, the CDR3 is TGTGCCAGCACCCTCGAAGGGCAGGGGGTTTACACCATATATTTT. The chain is built from TRBV6-1 and TRBJ1-3; 7 nucleotides align to TRBD1. This CDR3 is 15 amino acids long. CDR1 and CDR2 (germline): MNHNS, SASEGT. Trimming at V came to 7 bases and at J to 8 bases, leaving 14 bases not matched to a gene.

The rearrangement uses TRBV7-2 and TRBJ2-7; D possibly corresponds to TRBD2 (5 bases). V lost 4 bases, J lost 6 bases, and 16 bases lay in between. The CDR3 totals 14 residues. Germline-derived CDR1 and CDR2 are SGHTA and FQGNSA. The CDR3 DNA reads TGTGCCAGCAGCTCGTTATATGTCCGGGGCGAGCAGTACTTC. Amino acids: CASSSLYVRGEQYF.

This sequence joins TRBV4-1 and TRBJ2-7, with a tentative D call TRBD1 (8 bases). V lost 3 bases and J lost 3, with 15 bases in between. The CDR3 length is 15 residues. Germline values: CDR1 MGHRA, CDR2 YSYEKL. DNA of the CDR3: TGCGCCAGCAGCCACCTACAGGGGGGGGACTACGAGCAGTACTTC. Its protein product is CASSHLQGGDYEQYF.

V is TRBV27 and J is TRBJ1-6; TRBD1 agrees at 9 bases. CDR1 and CDR2 from the germline V gene are MNHEY and SMNVEV (reference sequence). V gave up 2 bases and J gave up 9 bases; unmatched junction bases: 11. The CDR3 covers 17 residues. CDR3 coding DNA: TGTGCCAGCAGTTTAAGACCCCTCGGGACAGGGACTTCACCCCTCCACTTT. This sequence encodes CASSLRPLGTGTSPLHF.

This clone showed up just once. The chain couples TRBV6-6 to TRBJ2-7, with D unclear. The ends were cut back, 0 bases at V and 5 bases at J, with 14 bases in the middle. Germline lookup yields CDR1 MNHNY and CDR2 SVGAGI (reference sequence). CDR3 size: 15 residues. The CDR3 sequence: CASSYSGYTPHEQYF. The CDR3 bases are TGTGCCAGCAGTTACTCGGGCTATACCCCCCACGAGCAGTACTTC.

The rearrangement uses TRBV6-5 and TRBJ2-7, with a tentative D call TRBD1 (6 bases). This CDR3 has 15 amino acids. V was shortened by 4 bases and J by 0 bases, with 13 bases between the two germline ends. Germline V gives CDR1 MNHEY, CDR2 SVGAGI. The CDR3 here is CASSSYRANSYEQYF. In DNA, the CDR3 is TGTGCCAGCAGTTCCTACAGGGCCAACTCCTACGAGCAGTACTTC.

The gene calls are TRBV5-4 and TRBJ2-7, with 11 bases lining up with TRBD1. CDR3 length equals 15 residues. CDR1 is SGHNT and CDR2 is YYREEE in the germline V gene (reference sequence). Germline trimming cut 2 bases from V and 5 bases from J; bases unmatched to any gene: 6. CDR3 DNA sequence: TGTGCCAGCAGCTTCAGGACAGGGGGCGAGCACGAGCAGTACTTC. Its translation: CASSFRTGGEHEQYF.